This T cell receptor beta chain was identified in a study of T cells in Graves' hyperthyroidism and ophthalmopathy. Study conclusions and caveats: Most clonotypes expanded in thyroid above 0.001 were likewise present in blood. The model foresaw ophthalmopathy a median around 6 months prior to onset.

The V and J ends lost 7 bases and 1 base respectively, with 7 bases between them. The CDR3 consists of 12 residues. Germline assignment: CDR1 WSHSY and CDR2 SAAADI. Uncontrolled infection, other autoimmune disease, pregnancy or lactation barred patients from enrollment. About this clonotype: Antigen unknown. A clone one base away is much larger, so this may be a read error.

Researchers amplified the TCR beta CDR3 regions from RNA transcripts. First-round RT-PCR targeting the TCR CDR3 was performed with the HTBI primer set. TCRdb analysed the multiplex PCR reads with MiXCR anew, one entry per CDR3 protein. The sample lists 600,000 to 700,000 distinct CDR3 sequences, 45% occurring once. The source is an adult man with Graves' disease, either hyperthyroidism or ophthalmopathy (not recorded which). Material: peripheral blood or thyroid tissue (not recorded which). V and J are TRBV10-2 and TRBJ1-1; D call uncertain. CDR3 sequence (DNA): TGCGCCAGCAAATTGGGGAACACTGAAGCTTTCTTT. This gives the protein CASKLGNTEAFF.